These 30 T cell receptor beta chains were all obtained from the same sample, sequenced in a study of T cells in Graves' hyperthyroidism and ophthalmopathy. Amplification of TCR beta CDR3 regions used RNA as the template. HTBI primers were used for first-round RT-PCR of the TCR CDR3. TCRdb independently ran MiXCR on the multiplex PCR reads; one entry per CDR3 protein. Found here are approximately 600,000 distinct CDR3 sequences, about 15% of them singletons; the top ten hold around 5.4%. Sequenced input: blood. The receptor set was obtained from a woman aged 25 to 39 with Graves' hyperthyroidism that later progressed to Graves' ophthalmopathy.

This clonotype was counted at least ten times. This CDR3 reads CASSQASGSSYNEQFF. As DNA, the CDR3 is TGCGCCAGCAGCCAAGCTAGCGGGAGCTCCTACAATGAGCAGTTCTTC. The chain recombines TRBV4-3 with TRBJ2-1; 10 nucleotides match TRBD2. The CDR3 covers 16 residues. CDR1 and CDR2 (germline): LGHNA, YSLEER. Unmatched junction bases numbered 0, after V lost 1 base and J lost 0 bases.

This clonotype has ten or more counts. CDR3 in DNA: TGTGCCGCCTTCGAGGACAGGGGAGTCAATGAGCAGTTCTTC. This gives the protein CAAFEDRGVNEQFF. The rearrangement uses TRBV30 and TRBJ2-1, with 9 bases identical to TRBD1. Losses at the gene ends were 8 bases for V and 6 bases for J; bases not matched to a gene: 11. CDR1 GTSNPN and CDR2 SVGIG come from the germline V gene (reference sequence). The CDR3 contains 14 residues.

This clonotype was observed many times. The chain recombines TRBV27 with TRBJ1-4, with D maybe TRBD1 (5 bases). Germline CDR1 MNHEY, CDR2 SMNVEV (reference sequence). This CDR3 spans 16 amino acids. V was clipped by 1 base and J by 6 bases, with 15 bases between them. CDR3: CASSLFSGLPDEKLFF. The DNA for the CDR3 is TGTGCCAGCAGTTTATTTTCGGGACTGCCAGATGAAAAACTGTTTTTT.

This clonotype came up many times. CDR3 in amino acids: CASSLMSGYGYTF. For the CDR3, the DNA is TGTGCCAGCAGCTTAATGTCAGGGTATGGCTACACCTTC. The chain combines TRBV11-1 with TRBJ1-2; D is possibly TRBD1 (5 bases). Germline CDR1 and CDR2: SGHAT and FQDESV (reference sequence). V was trimmed by 2 bases and J by 5 bases, leaving 9 bases between them. CDR3 length equals 13 residues.

The V gene is TRBV30, the J gene TRBJ1-5; 9 bases are a match to TRBD1. The CDR3 is 18 residues long. CDR1 is GTSNPN and CDR2 is SVGIG in the germline V gene (reference sequence). V shed 3 bases, J shed 0 bases, and the junction held 12 bases outside the gene matches. The CDR3 DNA follows: TGTGCCTGGAGCCTCCCGGGACAGGGAGCTTATAGCAATCAGCCCCAGCATTTT. Encoded protein: CAWSLPGQGAYSNQPQHF.

In its sample, this clonotype was seen many times. The chain couples TRBV27 to TRBJ2-7, with a weak D call TRBD2 (5 bases). Germline V CDR1 and CDR2: MNHEY, SMNVEV (reference sequence). CDR3 length: 13 amino acids. V lost 3 bases and J 3 bases, leaving 9 bases between the germline ends. This CDR3 is CASSFTGIYEQYF. The CDR3 coding sequence is TGTGCCAGCAGTTTTACGGGGATCTACGAGCAGTACTTC.

The chain joins TRBV19 to TRBJ2-3; perhaps TRBD2 as D (6 bases). The CDR3 contains 15 residues. Germline CDR1 reads LNHDA; CDR2 reads SQIVND (reference sequence). V was clipped by 5 bases and J by 3 bases, with 15 bases between them. The CDR3 region has the DNA TGTGCCAGTAGTCCTCGGGAGACTGTGACAGATACGCAGTATTTT. This translates into CASSPRETVTDTQYF.

Regarding this clonotype: This could be a read error, since a much larger clone is one nucleotide away. The chain joins TRBV12-3 or TRBV12-4 to TRBJ2-3; tentatively, D is TRBD1 (6 bases). The CDR3 is 16 residues long. The CDR3 protein is CASSLLTGQTTDRQYF. The CDR3 DNA sequence: TGTGCCAGCAGTTTATTAACAGGGCAGACCACAGATAGGCAGTATTTT.

The chain couples TRBV19 to TRBJ2-1; no definite D call. V was clipped by 5 bases and J by 0 bases, with 8 bases between them. CDR3 length: 14 amino acids. Germline CDR1 is LNHDA and CDR2 is SQIVND (reference sequence). The CDR3 DNA is TGTGCCAGTAGTGCCACAAACTCCTACAATGAGCAGTTCTTC. Protein: CASSATNSYNEQFF.

This clonotype has a handful of counts. J is TRBJ2-2 and V is TRBV5-5; a possible D gene is TRBD1 (7 bases). V lost 4 bases, J lost 6 bases, and 13 bases lay in between. This CDR3 has 14 amino acids. Per germline, CDR1 SGHKS and CDR2 YYEKEE (reference sequence). As DNA, the CDR3 is TGTGCCAGCAGCCAGGGGGGATTAGCCGGGGAGCTGTTTTTT. This sequence encodes CASSQGGLAGELFF.

The sample holds one count of this clonotype. V and J are TRBV10-3 and TRBJ2-7; TRBD1 aligns across 10 bases. Germline CDR1 and CDR2: ENHRY and SYGVKD. There are 14 residues in the CDR3. V shed 3 bases, J shed 4 bases, and the junction held 3 bases outside the gene matches. In nucleotides, the CDR3 is TGTGCCATCAGTGAATCGGGACAGGGGTACGAGCAGTACTTC. Encoded protein: CAISESGQGYEQYF.

The CDR3 loop reads CASSEPRDGVRITDTQYF. In DNA form, the CDR3 reads TGTGCCAGCAGTGAGCCCCGGGACGGAGTCAGAATCACAGATACGCAGTATTTT. V is TRBV25-1 and J is TRBJ2-3; D may be TRBD1 or TRBD2 (5 bases each). With 3 bases removed from V and 2 bases from J, the gap between germline ends came to 21 bases. The CDR3 covers 18 residues. CDR1 is MGHDK and CDR2 is SYGVNS in the germline V gene.

The genes are TRBV7-8 and TRBJ2-2; no firm D call. V was cut by 7 bases and J by 1 base, with 13 bases left in between. The CDR3 covers 15 residues. Germline values: CDR1 SGHVS, CDR2 FQNEAQ. The CDR3 bases are TGTGCCAGCACCCACATTTCCGGGAACACCGGGGAGCTGTTTTTT. Amino acids: CASTHISGNTGELFF.

This clonotype was observed many times. The rearrangement uses TRBV29-1 and TRBJ2-2; D gene unclear. CDR1 and CDR2 from the germline V gene are SQVTM and ANQGSEA. The CDR3 is 14 residues long. V was cut by 5 bases and J by 0 bases, with 10 bases left in between. CDR3: CSVSPSSNTGELFF. As DNA, the CDR3 is TGCAGCGTTTCGCCTTCTTCGAACACCGGGGAGCTGTTTTTT.

In this sample, this clonotype turned up many times. J is TRBJ2-1 and V is TRBV20-1; possible D gene TRBD2, 5 bases. V gave up 2 bases and J gave up 2 bases, with 7 bases separating them. In germline, CDR1 is DFQATT, CDR2 SNEGSKA (reference sequence). CDR3 length: 13 amino acids. The CDR3 DNA reads as TGCAGTGCTAGACCGGGAACCTACAATGAGCAGTTCTTC. Amino acids: CSARPGTYNEQFF.

There are many counts of this clonotype. The gene calls are TRBV30 and TRBJ1-2, with D hard to call. The germline gives CDR1 GTSNPN, CDR2 SVGIG (reference sequence). The CDR3 spans 12 residues. Here the CDR3 DNA reads TGTGCGAGGGCCGTATTTAACTATGGCTACACCTTC. This sequence encodes CARAVFNYGYTF.

This clonotype appeared many times. The V gene is TRBV30, the J gene TRBJ1-6, with a possible D match to TRBD1 (6 bases). V lost 1 base, J lost 9 bases, and 16 bases lay in between. The V gene's germline CDR1 is GTSNPN and CDR2 SVGIG (reference sequence). The CDR3 contains 15 residues. CDR3 sequence: CAWSDGGGGSSPLHF. The CDR3 DNA follows: TGTGCCTGGAGTGACGGCGGGGGGGGCTCTTCACCCCTCCACTTT.

The chain couples TRBV11-2 to TRBJ2-1; TRBD2 is a possible D gene (6 bases). Germline V gene lookup returns CDR1 SGHAT and CDR2 FQNNGV. The CDR3 has 13 residues. V lost 5 bases and J 7 bases, leaving 12 bases between the germline ends. DNA of the CDR3: TGTGCCAGCAGCGTCGGGACTGAAAATGAGCAGTTCTTC. This gives the protein CASSVGTENEQFF.

This clonotype was seen repeatedly, ten times or more. The J gene is TRBJ1-1, the V gene TRBV7-9; 9 bases match TRBD1. Germline CDR1 reads SEHNR; CDR2 reads FQNEAQ (reference sequence). The V segment lost 5 bases and the J segment 4 bases; nucleotides outside the gene matches: 11. The CDR3 length is 16 residues. The CDR3 loop reads CASSPKTGGYGTEAFF. The CDR3 DNA is TGTGCCAGCAGCCCCAAAACAGGGGGCTATGGCACTGAAGCTTTCTTT.

This clonotype occurred a few times. The chain has TRBV7-8 and TRBJ2-7, with 8 bases that match TRBD2. CDR3 length equals 16 residues. Germline V gives CDR1 SGHVS, CDR2 FQNEAQ. V was pared by 0 bases and J by 4 bases, with 8 bases of the junction left unmatched. The CDR3 protein is CASSLAFASGPYEQYF. CDR3 sequence (DNA): TGTGCCAGCAGCTTAGCATTTGCTAGCGGGCCATACGAGCAGTACTTC.

Many counts were recorded for this clonotype. The chain couples TRBV7-2 to TRBJ2-6; D is perhaps TRBD2 (6 bases). Germline V gene lookup returns CDR1 SGHTA and CDR2 FQGNSA. The CDR3 consists of 19 residues. Trimming cost V 5 bases and J 2 bases, with 22 bases left between them. Written as DNA, the CDR3 is TGTGCCAGCAGCACCCGCCCCGGGGAGGAATCGACTGGGGCCAACGTCCTGACTTTC. This sequence encodes CASSTRPGEESTGANVLTF.

This clonotype was detected only a few times. The rearrangement uses TRBV5-5 and TRBJ2-2, with 7 bases that match TRBD1. The CDR3 is 16 amino acids. In germline, CDR1 is SGHKS, CDR2 YYEKEE (reference sequence). The junction had 8 bases not matched to a gene; V was cut back by 5 bases and J by 1 base. The CDR3 nucleotides read TGTGCCAGCAGTAAGGGTCGACAGGGGAACACCGGGGAGCTGTTTTTT. Translated: CASSKGRQGNTGELFF.

Many counts were recorded for this clonotype. The chain employs TRBV9 and TRBJ2-1, with D perhaps TRBD1 (5 bases). The CDR3 consists of 15 residues. Germline loops: CDR1 SGDLS, CDR2 YYNGEE. The V gene lost 0 bases and the J gene lost 6 bases, with 13 bases spanning the gap. The CDR3 DNA sequence: TGTGCCAGCAGCGTAGAGCCAGGGAAATTCAATGAGCAGTTCTTC. Amino acid sequence: CASSVEPGKFNEQFF.

This clonotype was found many times. The J gene is TRBJ2-1, the V gene TRBV5-1; weak D call: TRBD2 (6 bases). The CDR3 sequence is 15 residues long. Per the germline V gene, CDR1 is SGHRS and CDR2 is YFSETQ. V was trimmed by 0 bases and J by 5 bases, leaving 12 bases between them. CDR3 coding DNA: TGCGCCAGCAGCTTGGTTTCTAGCGCCGACAATGAGCAGTTCTTC. Its protein product is CASSLVSSADNEQFF.

This clonotype was recorded many times. The chain joins TRBV7-9 to TRBJ1-5; 10 nucleotides match TRBD1. Germline CDR1 reads SEHNR; CDR2 reads FQNEAQ (reference sequence). The CDR3 spans 15 residues. The V and J ends lost 5 bases and 2 bases, in that order; junction bases with no gene match: 3. CDR3 coding DNA: TGTGCCAGCAGCCGGACAGGGGGTGGCAATCAGCCCCAGCATTTT. This encodes CASSRTGGGNQPQHF.

This clonotype has at least ten counts. The CDR3 coding sequence is TGCGCCAGCAGCTTGGACAGTTTCTTTGGGGGCTACACCTTC. Translation gives CASSLDSFFGGYTF. This rearrangement joins TRBV5-1 to TRBJ1-2; D is uncertain. V lost 0 bases and J lost 8, with 14 bases in between. The CDR3 covers 14 residues. Per germline, CDR1 SGHRS and CDR2 YFSETQ.

This clonotype was detected ten times or more. The chain employs TRBV10-2 and TRBJ2-1; 12 positions match TRBD2. J lost 9 bases, V lost 5 bases, and 8 bases had no gene match. This CDR3 is 15 amino acids long. Germline V gene data show CDR1 as WSHSY and CDR2 as SAAADI. The CDR3 here is CASSYLAGGPSEQFF. The CDR3 DNA reads TGCGCCAGCAGTTATCTAGCGGGAGGGCCATCTGAGCAGTTCTTC.

V and J are TRBV9 and TRBJ2-2; the D is unclear. With 0 bases removed from V and 4 bases from J, the gap between germline ends came to 13 bases. Germline V gene lookup returns CDR1 SGDLS and CDR2 YYNGEE. This CDR3 has 16 amino acids. CDR3 protein: CASSVALDSPTGELFF. In DNA form, the CDR3 reads TGTGCCAGCAGCGTAGCTCTGGATTCCCCCACCGGGGAGCTGTTTTTT.

This clonotype was seen more than once but under ten times. This chain links TRBV10-2 with TRBJ2-3; 10 bases agree with TRBD2. The CDR3 extends over 18 amino acids. Germline CDR1 is WSHSY and CDR2 is SAAADI. Trimming cost V 2 bases and J 0 bases; bases outside gene matches: 8. CDR3 nucleotide sequence: TGCGCCAGCAGTGAGATAGAACTAGCGGGAACTAGCACAGATACGCAGTATTTT. It yields the protein CASSEIELAGTSTDTQYF.

This clonotype was picked up many times. V and J are TRBV28 and TRBJ2-1, with D unresolved. CDR3 length: 15 residues. Germline CDR1 reads MDHEN; CDR2 reads SYDVKM. The V gene lost 6 bases and the J gene lost 1 base, with 13 bases spanning the gap. CDR3 sequence: CASSPEDPSYNEQFF. The CDR3 region has the DNA TGTGCCAGCAGCCCTGAAGACCCTTCCTACAATGAGCAGTTCTTC.